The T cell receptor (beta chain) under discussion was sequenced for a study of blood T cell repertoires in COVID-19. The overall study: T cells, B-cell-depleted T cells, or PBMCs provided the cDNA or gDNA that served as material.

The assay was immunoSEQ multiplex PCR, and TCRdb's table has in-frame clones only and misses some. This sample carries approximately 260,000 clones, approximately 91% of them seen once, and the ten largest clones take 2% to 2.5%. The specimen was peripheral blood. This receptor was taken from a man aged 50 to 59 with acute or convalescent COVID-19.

CDR3 nucleotide sequence: TGCAGCGCAAGACCGGGACAGGGGTTCAACGAGCAGTACTTC. It specifies CSARPGQGFNEQYF. The chain recombines TRBV29-1 with TRBJ2-7, with TRBD1 matching over 10 bases. The CDR3 sequence is 14 residues long. V lost 7 bases and J lost 5; bases outside the gene matches: 11. Per the germline V gene, CDR1 is SQVTM and CDR2 is ANQGSEA.